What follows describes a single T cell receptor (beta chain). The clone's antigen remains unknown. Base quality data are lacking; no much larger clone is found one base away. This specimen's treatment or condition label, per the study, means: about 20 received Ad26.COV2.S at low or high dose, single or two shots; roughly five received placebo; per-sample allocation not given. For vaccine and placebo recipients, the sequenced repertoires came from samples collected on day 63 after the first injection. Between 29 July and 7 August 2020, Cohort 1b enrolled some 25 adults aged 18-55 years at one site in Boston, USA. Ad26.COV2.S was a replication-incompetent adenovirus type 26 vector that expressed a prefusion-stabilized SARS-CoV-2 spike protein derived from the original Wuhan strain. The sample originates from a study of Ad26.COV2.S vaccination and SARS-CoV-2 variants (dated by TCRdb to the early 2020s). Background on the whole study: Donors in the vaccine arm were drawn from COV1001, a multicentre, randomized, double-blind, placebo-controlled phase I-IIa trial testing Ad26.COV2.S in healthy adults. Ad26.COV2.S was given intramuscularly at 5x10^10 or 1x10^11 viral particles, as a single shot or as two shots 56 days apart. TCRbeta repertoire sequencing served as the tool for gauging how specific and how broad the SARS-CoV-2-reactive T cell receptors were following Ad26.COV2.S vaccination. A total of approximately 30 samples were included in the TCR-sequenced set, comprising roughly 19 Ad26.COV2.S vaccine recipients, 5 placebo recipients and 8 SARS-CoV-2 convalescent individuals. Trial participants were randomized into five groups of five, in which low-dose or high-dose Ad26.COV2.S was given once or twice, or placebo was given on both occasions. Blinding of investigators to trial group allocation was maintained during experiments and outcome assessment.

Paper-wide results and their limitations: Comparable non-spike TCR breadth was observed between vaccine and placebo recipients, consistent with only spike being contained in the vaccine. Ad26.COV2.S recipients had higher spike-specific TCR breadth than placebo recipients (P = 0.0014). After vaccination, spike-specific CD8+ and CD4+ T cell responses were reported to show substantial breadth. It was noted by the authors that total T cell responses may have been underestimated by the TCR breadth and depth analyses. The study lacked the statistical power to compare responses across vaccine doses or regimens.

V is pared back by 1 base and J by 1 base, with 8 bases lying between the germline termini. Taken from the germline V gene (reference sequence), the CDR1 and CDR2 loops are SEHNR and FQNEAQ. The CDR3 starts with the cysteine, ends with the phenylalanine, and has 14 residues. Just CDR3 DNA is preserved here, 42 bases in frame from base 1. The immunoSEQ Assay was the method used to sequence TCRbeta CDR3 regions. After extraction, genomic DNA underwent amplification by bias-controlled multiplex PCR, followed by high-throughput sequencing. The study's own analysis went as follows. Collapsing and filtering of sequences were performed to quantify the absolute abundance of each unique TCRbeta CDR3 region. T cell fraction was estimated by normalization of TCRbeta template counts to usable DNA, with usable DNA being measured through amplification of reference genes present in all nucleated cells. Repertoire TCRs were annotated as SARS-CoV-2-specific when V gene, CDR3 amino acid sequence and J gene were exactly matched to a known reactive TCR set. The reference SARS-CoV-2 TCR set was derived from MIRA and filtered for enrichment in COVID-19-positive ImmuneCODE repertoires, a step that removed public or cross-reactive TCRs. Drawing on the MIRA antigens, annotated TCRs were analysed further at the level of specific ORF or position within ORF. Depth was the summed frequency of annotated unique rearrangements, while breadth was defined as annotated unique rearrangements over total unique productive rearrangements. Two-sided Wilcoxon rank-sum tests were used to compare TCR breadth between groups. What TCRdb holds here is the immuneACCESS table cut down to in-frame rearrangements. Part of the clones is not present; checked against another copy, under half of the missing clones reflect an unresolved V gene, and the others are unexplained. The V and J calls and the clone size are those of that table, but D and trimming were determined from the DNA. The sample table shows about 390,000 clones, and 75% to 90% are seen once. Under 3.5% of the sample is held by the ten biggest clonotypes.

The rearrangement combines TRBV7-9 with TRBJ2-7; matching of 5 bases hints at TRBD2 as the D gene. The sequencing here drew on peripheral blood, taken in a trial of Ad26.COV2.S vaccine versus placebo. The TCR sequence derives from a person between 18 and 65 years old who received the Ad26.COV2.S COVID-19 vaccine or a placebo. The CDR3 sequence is CASSLDAGSYEQYF. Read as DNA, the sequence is TGTGCCAGCAGCTTAGACGCGGGTTCCTACGAGCAGTACTTC.